The 30 T cell receptor beta chains below were found in one sample sequenced in a study of molecular identifiers for immune sequencing clone quantification. From the PCR reads, TCRdb called clonotypes with MiXCR, one entry per CDR3 protein. Altogether approximately 630,000 distinct CDR3 sequences are present, about 25% being singletons, with the ten largest covering about 0.84%. Sample: naive CD8+ T cells from blood, with Jurkat cell RNA spiked in. The subset denotes: FACS-sorted CD8+CD4-CCR7+CD45RA+ naive T cells. The receptors come from a human donor in good health. Some libraries in this study had Jurkat cell RNA spiked in.

The V gene is TRBV30, the J gene TRBJ1-1, with D tentatively TRBD1 (5 bases). Per the germline V gene, CDR1 is GTSNPN and CDR2 is SVGIG (reference sequence). Trimming cost V 5 bases and J 8 bases, with 12 bases left between them. The CDR3 runs 11 residues. CDR3 region: CAWDGTLEAFF. The CDR3 DNA reads as TGTGCCTGGGATGGGACGTTAGAAGCTTTCTTT.

The sample holds a few counts of this clonotype. V and J are TRBV5-1 and TRBJ2-5; D is unresolved. The germline V gene has CDR1 SGHRS and CDR2 YFSETQ. V was shortened by 3 bases and J by 5 bases, with 14 bases between the two germline ends. There are 14 residues in the CDR3. CDR3 residues: CASSSHLFGETQYF. CDR3 bases: TGCGCCAGCAGCTCACACCTCTTTGGGGAGACCCAGTACTTC.

Comments on this clonotype: A single base separates this from a much larger clone, so it may be a read error. The CDR3 end shows no conserved phenylalanine or tryptophan, and so a read error is likely. The V call is TRBV13, the J call TRBJ2-3, with TRBD1 matching over 7 bases. Germline CDR1 reads PRHDT; CDR2 reads FYEKMQ (reference sequence). V dropped 0 bases and J dropped 4; count of bases not matched to a gene: 10. The CDR3 has 17 amino acids. CDR3 coding DNA: TGTGCCAGCAGCTTAGGCTACGAGGAAGGGGGCCCAGATACGCAGTATTCT. Translating gives CASSLGYEEGGPDTQYS.

This clonotype has just one count. The rearrangement links TRBV9 to TRBJ2-5, with D perhaps assigned TRBD1 or TRBD2 (6 bases each). The CDR3 sequence is 14 residues long. The V gene's germline CDR1 is SGDLS and CDR2 YYNGEE. Trimming pared 4 bases from V and 5 bases from J, leaving 15 bases between. The CDR3 is CASSSLGGWETQYF. The DNA of the CDR3 is TGTGCCAGCAGCTCTCTAGGGGGGTGGGAGACCCAGTACTTC.

The CDR3 loop reads CASSMGPGPNTEAFF. The CDR3 coding sequence is TGTGCCAGTAGTATGGGACCGGGACCCAACACTGAAGCTTTCTTT. J is TRBJ1-1 and V is TRBV19; the D gene is possibly TRBD1 (5 bases). The CDR3 spans 15 residues. The V end was cut by 3 bases, the J end by 2 bases, with 13 bases between. The germline gives CDR1 LNHDA, CDR2 SQIVND (reference sequence).

A few counts support this clonotype. V usage is TRBV28 and J usage is TRBJ2-1; the D is unclear. Trimming pared 4 bases from V and 6 bases from J, leaving 13 bases between. The CDR3 is made up of 14 amino acids. Looked up from germline, CDR1 is MDHEN and CDR2 is SYDVKM. The DNA of the CDR3 is TGTGCCAGCAGTTCACGTGGAAAGTTCAATGAGCAGTTCTTC. Its translation is CASSSRGKFNEQFF. The full variable domain, rest sourced from reference TRBV28 and TRBJ2-1, is DVKVTQSSRYLVKRTGEKVFLECVQDMDHENMFWYRQDPGLGLRLIYFSYDVKMKEKGDIPEGYSVSREKKERFSLILESASTNQTSMYLCASSSRGKFNEQFFGPGTRLTVL.

This clonotype turned up a few times. The genes are TRBV9 and TRBJ1-1; D remains unclear. CDR1 SGDLS and CDR2 YYNGEE come from the germline V gene. The CDR3 contains 13 residues. With 3 bases removed from V and 1 base from J, the gap between germline ends came to 7 bases. The DNA of the CDR3 is TGTGCCAGCAGCGCAGTTCCGAACACTGAAGCTTTCTTT. Protein: CASSAVPNTEAFF.

In the case of this clonotype: With a much larger clone just one base away, this may be a read error. This likely comes from a read error, as the CDR3 has no conserved phenylalanine or tryptophan at its end. V gene TRBV7-9 combines with J gene TRBJ2-7; D not certain. Trimming cost V 5 bases and J 2 bases, with 10 bases left between them. This CDR3 contains 13 residues. Germline V CDR1 and CDR2: SEHNR, FQNEAQ (reference sequence). The DNA for the CDR3 is TGTGCCAGCAGCCCGACAAACACCTACGAGCAGTACTGC. Translation: CASSPTNTYEQYC.

CDR3 residues: CASSPGPGGYGYTF. The CDR3 nucleotides read TGTGCCAGCTCTCCTGGCCCGGGAGGCTATGGCTACACCTTC. The chain is built from TRBV6-2 or TRBV6-3 and TRBJ1-2; no clear D gene. This CDR3 comprises 14 residues. Germline V lookup: CDR1 MNHEY, CDR2 SVGEGT. Trimming removed 8 bases from V and 4 bases from J, with 17 bases in between.

Comments on this clonotype: A much larger clone is a single base away; this may be a read error. The chain uses TRBV10-3 and TRBJ2-7, with no clear D. The CDR3 extends over 12 amino acids. Germline loops: CDR1 ENHRY, CDR2 SYGVKD. The CDR3 protein is CVISDRAYEQYF. CDR3 nucleotides: TGTGTCATCAGTGACCGAGCCTACGAGCAGTACTTC.

This clonotype was seen at least ten times. V usage is TRBV6-2 or TRBV6-3 and J usage is TRBJ1-5, with TRBD1 as a possible D gene (5 bases). Trimming pared 2 bases from V and 7 bases from J, leaving 9 bases between. There are 13 residues in the CDR3. Germline V gene data show CDR1 as MNHEY and CDR2 as SVGEGT. The CDR3 region is CASSYGTLQPQHF. The CDR3 DNA is TGTGCCAGCAGTTACGGGACTCTACAGCCCCAGCATTTT.

The sample holds many counts of this clonotype. This rearrangement joins TRBV4-1 to TRBJ2-7, with a tentative D call TRBD1 (5 bases). V lost 2 bases, J lost 4 bases, and 12 bases lay in between. The CDR3 runs to 14 residues. Germline V gene lookup returns CDR1 MGHRA and CDR2 YSYEKL. CDR3 loop: CASSQSEGAYEQYF. CDR3 DNA: TGCGCCAGCAGCCAATCCGAAGGGGCGTACGAGCAGTACTTC.

This clonotype was seen a few times. The conserved phenylalanine or tryptophan normally closing the CDR3 is absent here, so this likely arose from a read error. CDR3 loop: CASSPAEKRREQYL. As DNA, the CDR3 is TGTGCCAGCAGCCCGGCGGAAAAGAGGAGGGAGCAGTACCTC. The chain recombines TRBV7-6 with TRBJ2-7; D is perhaps TRBD2 (5 bases). Germline CDR1 and CDR2: SGHVS and FNYEAQ. The germline V and J ends were trimmed by 5 bases and 7 bases, with 18 bases remaining between them. The CDR3 covers 14 residues.

This clonotype was recorded at least ten times. The chain uses TRBV7-9 and TRBJ2-3; weak D call: TRBD1 (6 bases). The CDR3 extends over 14 amino acids. V was trimmed by 5 bases and J by 1 base, leaving 10 bases between them. CDR1 is SEHNR and CDR2 is FQNEAQ in the germline V gene (reference sequence). The CDR3 DNA sequence: TGTGCCAGCAGCGGGGGCGTGCGCACAGATACGCAGTATTTT. The encoded protein is CASSGGVRTDTQYF. Filled out from reference TRBV7-9 and TRBJ2-3, the complete variable domain reads DTGVSQNPRHKITKRGQNVTFRCDPISEHNRLYWYRQTLGQGPEFLTYFQNEAQLEKSRLLSDRFSAERPKGSFSTLEIQRTEQGDSAMYLCASSGGVRTDTQYFGPGTRLTVL.

To note about this clonotype: It may be a read error: a sequence one base away is much more abundant. The rearrangement links TRBV2 to TRBJ1-5, with no clear D. Germline V gene sequence: CDR1 SNHLY, CDR2 FYNNEI. The CDR3 runs 15 residues. In nucleotides, the CDR3 is TGTGCCAGCGGTGAAGGGTGGGAGAGAAATCAGCCCCAGCATTTT. Protein sequence: CASGEGWERNQPQHF.

V gene TRBV13 combines with J gene TRBJ2-7, with TRBD1 matching over 9 bases. V lost 2 bases, J lost 3 bases, and 5 bases stayed unmatched. The CDR3 extends over 15 amino acids. Per germline, CDR1 PRHDT and CDR2 FYEKMQ (reference sequence). This CDR3 is CASSLSMDRGYEQYF. The DNA for the CDR3 is TGTGCCAGCAGCTTATCGATGGACAGGGGCTACGAGCAGTACTTC.

In this sample, this clonotype turned up many times. This chain joins TRBV4-3 and TRBJ1-1, with 9 positions matching TRBD1. Trimming at V came to 1 base and at J to 5 bases, leaving 5 bases not matched to a gene. The CDR3 runs to 15 residues. Germline V gene lookup returns CDR1 LGHNA and CDR2 YSLEER. The CDR3 spells CASSQAQGAKTEAFF. DNA of the CDR3: TGCGCCAGCAGCCAAGCACAGGGGGCAAAGACTGAAGCTTTCTTT.

This chain links TRBV9 with TRBJ2-7, with a tentative D call TRBD2 (7 bases). CDR1 SGDLS and CDR2 YYNGEE come from the germline V gene. This CDR3 has 12 amino acids. The CDR3, as DNA: TGTCCCCCCAGCGTAGGGGGGGGCGAGCAGTACTTC. The encoded protein is CPPSVGGGEQYF.

This clonotype was counted between two and nine times. This chain links TRBV27 with TRBJ2-7, with 8 bases matching TRBD2. The V segment lost 3 bases and the J segment 7 bases; nucleotides outside the gene matches: 5. The CDR3 consists of 13 residues. Germline V CDR1 and CDR2: MNHEY, SMNVEV (reference sequence). CDR3 residues: CASSFTAGGEQYF. Here the CDR3 DNA reads TGTGCCAGCAGTTTCACGGCGGGAGGAGAGCAGTACTTC.

The CDR3 protein is CASSLGIGPGGANEQFF. The CDR3 nucleotides are TGTGCCAGCAGTTTGGGGATTGGACCAGGGGGGGCCAATGAGCAGTTCTTC. The chain links TRBV12-3 or TRBV12-4 to TRBJ2-1; D may be TRBD1 or TRBD2 (7 bases each). Trimming left V 3 bases short and J 6 bases short, with 21 bases between. The CDR3 is 17 amino acids.

This clonotype occurred many times. V and J are TRBV7-2 and TRBJ2-7, with 14 nucleotides matching TRBD2. This CDR3 contains 16 residues. The junction had 5 bases not matched to a gene; V was cut back by 4 bases and J by 3 bases. Germline V gene lookup returns CDR1 SGHTA and CDR2 FQGNSA. CDR3 DNA: TGTGCCAGCAGCTCGCCGGGACTAGCGGGGGACTACGAGCAGTACTTC. Translating gives CASSSPGLAGDYEQYF. Looking up the rest from reference TRBV7-2 and TRBJ2-7 gives the full variable domain: GAGVSQSPSNKVTEKGKDVELRCDPISGHTALYWYRQSLGQGLEFLIYFQGNSAPDKSGLPSDRFSAERTGGSVSTLTIQRTQQEDSAVYLCASSSPGLAGDYEQYFGPGTRLTVT.

About this clonotype itself: This may come from a read error, since a much larger clone is one base off. The chain is built from TRBV2 and TRBJ2-3; 11 bases agree with TRBD2. Losses at the gene ends were 7 bases for V and 3 bases for J; bases not matched to a gene: 6. Germline CDR1 is SNHLY and CDR2 is FYNNEI. This CDR3 comprises 15 residues. CDR3 sequence reads: CASIGASGRTDTQYF. CDR3 bases: TGTGCCAGCATAGGGGCTAGCGGGAGGACAGATACGCAGTATTTT.

This clonotype was seen a single time. A much larger clone is a single base away; this may be a read error. The chain recombines TRBV7-6 with TRBJ2-3; D not certain. CDR1 and CDR2 (germline): SGHVS, FNYEAQ. The CDR3 is 15 amino acids. V gave up 3 bases and J gave up 2 bases, with 12 bases separating them. In DNA form, the CDR3 reads TGTGCCAGCAGCTTTGATCCTGGGGTCACAGATACGCAGTATTTT. Translation: CASSFDPGVTDTQYF.

This clonotype was observed a few times. The V gene is TRBV30, the J gene TRBJ1-4; D might be TRBD1 (6 bases). The CDR3 runs to 13 residues. The V gene's germline CDR1 is GTSNPN and CDR2 SVGIG (reference sequence). V was trimmed by 5 bases and J by 7 bases, leaving 14 bases between them. For the CDR3, the DNA is TGTGCCTGGGAACAGGGTATCGGTGAAAAACTGTTTTTT. It encodes CAWEQGIGEKLFF.

This chain joins TRBV30 and TRBJ2-5; 11 bases map to TRBD2. The CDR3 has 16 residues. The germline gives CDR1 GTSNPN, CDR2 SVGIG (reference sequence). Germline trimming cut 5 bases from V and 2 bases from J; bases unmatched to any gene: 10. The CDR3 spells CAWDDLAGGPQETQYF. The CDR3 coding sequence is TGTGCCTGGGACGATCTAGCGGGGGGTCCTCAAGAGACCCAGTACTTC.

J is TRBJ2-7 and V is TRBV24-1, with 7 bases lining up with TRBD1. The CDR3 has 15 residues. The V segment lost 4 bases and the J segment 4 bases; nucleotides outside the gene matches: 9. Germline lookup yields CDR1 KGHDR and CDR2 SFDVKD. As DNA, the CDR3 is TGTGCCACCAGTGACACCGGGACAGCCCCTTACGAGCAGTACTTC. This gives the protein CATSDTGTAPYEQYF.

This clonotype has just a few counts. The CDR3 reads CASSYLGLVGAETQYF. CDR3 nucleotide sequence: TGTGCCAGCAGCTACCTCGGACTAGTGGGTGCGGAGACCCAGTACTTC. The rearrangement uses TRBV6-2 or TRBV6-3 and TRBJ2-5; 7 nucleotides align to TRBD2. CDR1 is MNHEY, CDR2 SVGEGT, per germline. The V and J ends lost 6 bases and 5 bases, in that order; junction bases with no gene match: 15. The CDR3 length is 16 residues.

This clonotype was counted at least ten times. This rearrangement joins TRBV30 to TRBJ2-7, with D unresolved. This CDR3 contains 14 residues. Trimming stripped 2 bases from V and 1 base from J, with 12 bases between. Germline lookup yields CDR1 GTSNPN and CDR2 SVGIG (reference sequence). This CDR3 reads CAWSPWGLSYEQYF. CDR3 DNA sequence: TGTGCCTGGAGTCCATGGGGTTTATCCTACGAGCAGTACTTC.

The chain joins TRBV20-1 to TRBJ2-3; D unresolved. CDR1 is DFQATT and CDR2 is SNEGSKA in the germline V gene (reference sequence). Trimming stripped 0 bases from V and 2 bases from J, with 12 bases between. The CDR3 contains 15 residues. In DNA form, the CDR3 reads TGCAGTGCTAGAGACTGGGCGGCTGCCACAGATACGCAGTATTTT. It encodes CSARDWAAATDTQYF.

CDR3 DNA sequence: TGTGCCAGCAGCTCCTGGGAACTAGCGAGCTCATACAATGAGCAGTTCTTC. Encoded protein: CASSSWELASSYNEQFF. V gene TRBV11-2 combines with J gene TRBJ2-1; TRBD2 agrees at 7 bases. The V segment lost 4 bases and the J segment 4 bases; nucleotides outside the gene matches: 13. The V gene's germline CDR1 is SGHAT and CDR2 FQNNGV. There are 17 residues in the CDR3.